This entry lists 26 T cell receptor beta chains sequenced from one sample in a study of T cells in Graves' hyperthyroidism and ophthalmopathy. Regions amplified from RNA transcripts were the TCR beta CDR3 regions. Carried out on the TCR CDR3, a first-round RT-PCR used the HTBI primer set. TCRdb independently ran MiXCR on the multiplex PCR reads; one entry per CDR3 protein. The table has about 640,000 distinct CDR3 sequences, less than 25% seen once. The sample taken for sequencing was blood. The receptors here all came from a man between 25 and 39 years old with Graves' ophthalmopathy.

This clonotype was counted only a few times. This chain connects TRBV5-6 to TRBJ2-2; 8 bases match TRBD1. Germline V gene lookup returns CDR1 SGHDT and CDR2 YYEEEE. The CDR3 runs 15 residues. With 2 bases clipped from V and 4 bases from J, the junction kept 4 bases outside the gene matches. In DNA, the CDR3 is TGTGCCAGCAGCTTCACAGGGGGTTGCACCGGGGAGCTGTTTTTT. It specifies CASSFTGGCTGELFF.

This clonotype was observed a few times. The V gene is TRBV6-1, the J gene TRBJ2-1; D unresolved. The CDR3 is made up of 13 amino acids. The V end was cut by 3 bases, the J end by 5 bases, with 8 bases between. Germline assignment: CDR1 MNHNS and CDR2 SASEGT. The CDR3 sequence: CASSDARNNEQFF. The CDR3 coding sequence is TGTGCCAGCAGTGACGCCAGGAACAATGAGCAGTTCTTC.

The rearrangement links TRBV20-1 to TRBJ2-1; D is unclear. Germline CDR1 is DFQATT and CDR2 is SNEGSKA (reference sequence). Trimming pared 1 base from V and 12 bases from J, leaving 13 bases between. This CDR3 region has 12 residues. CDR3 nucleotide sequence: TGCAGTGCTAGAGCCGCCCCCCCTGGGCAGTTCTTC. Its translation: CSARAAPPGQFF.

This chain connects TRBV5-8 to TRBJ1-4, with D unclear. This CDR3 region has 12 residues. The germline CDR1 and CDR2 sequences are SGHTS and YDEGEE. Trimming shortened V by 9 bases and J by 7 bases, and 13 bases separated the two germline ends. Here the CDR3 reads CATGSSFEKLFF. DNA of the CDR3: TGTGCCACCGGGAGTAGTTTTGAAAAACTGTTTTTT. Based on the CDR3 plus reference TRBV5-8 and TRBJ1-4, the full variable domain is EAGVTQSPTHLIKTRGQQATLRCSPISGHTSVYWYQQALGLGLQFLLWYDEGEERNRGNFPPRFSGRQFPNYSSELNVNALELEDSALYLCATGSSFEKLFFGSGTQLSVL.

V and J are TRBV11-3 and TRBJ2-1; 8 nucleotides match TRBD2. The CDR3 is 15 amino acids. Germline V CDR1 and CDR2: SGHNT, YENEEA. J was trimmed by 6 bases and V by 1 base; bases with no gene match: 5. The CDR3 DNA reads TGTGCCAGCAGCTTAGGGACTAGCCCGATCAATGAGCAGTTCTTC. Protein: CASSLGTSPINEQFF.

The chain combines TRBV7-9 with TRBJ1-1; TRBD1 is a possible D gene (5 bases). Germline-derived CDR1 and CDR2 are SEHNR and FQNEAQ (reference sequence). This CDR3 has 17 amino acids. Trimming pared 5 bases from V and 0 bases from J, leaving 19 bases between. CDR3: CASSHGAGGSVNTEAFF. The CDR3 DNA follows: TGTGCCAGCAGCCACGGGGCCGGGGGATCGGTGAACACTGAAGCTTTCTTT.

This clonotype was recorded many times. The chain combines TRBV2 with TRBJ2-7, with 7 bases aligning to TRBD2. The junction had 8 bases not matched to a gene; V was cut back by 8 bases and J by 4 bases. Per the germline V gene, CDR1 is SNHLY and CDR2 is FYNNEI. The CDR3 has 13 amino acids. The CDR3 DNA reads TGTGCCAGCGGGGGGGGTATGAGGTACGAGCAGTACTTC. This gives the protein CASGGGMRYEQYF.

The J gene is TRBJ2-2, the V gene TRBV7-6, with TRBD2 identical over 7 bases. The CDR3 covers 17 residues. In germline, CDR1 is SGHVS, CDR2 FNYEAQ. V was pared by 1 base and J by 7 bases, with 12 bases of the junction left unmatched. The CDR3: CASSLVGSAGAVGELFF. DNA of the CDR3: TGTGCCAGCAGCTTAGTCGGCTCGGCGGGAGCCGTCGGGGAGCTGTTTTTT.

The chain couples TRBV20-1 to TRBJ1-5, with D maybe TRBD1 (5 bases). Trimming cost V 1 base and J 4 bases, with 14 bases left between them. The germline CDR1 and CDR2 sequences are DFQATT and SNEGSKA (reference sequence). The CDR3 has 15 residues. The CDR3 spells CSARVGQGGNQPQHF. For the CDR3, the DNA is TGCAGTGCTAGAGTCGGGCAGGGCGGGAATCAGCCCCAGCATTTT.

The chain recombines TRBV3-1 with TRBJ2-7; D is unclear. The CDR3 length is 13 residues. CDR1 LGHDT and CDR2 YNNKEL come from the germline V gene (reference sequence). The germline V and J ends were trimmed by 3 bases and 4 bases, with 10 bases remaining between them. The CDR3, as DNA: TGTGCCAGCAGCCATCAGACCCAATACGAGCAGTACTTC. It is translated as CASSHQTQYEQYF.

This clonotype turned up a few times. The chain employs TRBV6-5 and TRBJ1-5; D gene unclear. Germline V gene data show CDR1 as MNHEY and CDR2 as SVGAGI. The ends were cut back, 0 bases at V and 4 bases at J, with 10 bases in the middle. This CDR3 region has 15 residues. The CDR3 sequence: CASSYSGSSNQPQHF. The CDR3 region has the DNA TGTGCCAGCAGTTACTCGGGCAGTAGTAATCAGCCCCAGCATTTT.

This clonotype has more than one count but fewer than ten. This chain links TRBV20-1 with TRBJ2-7; 9 bases are shared with TRBD2. This CDR3 is built from 16 residues. The germline V gene has CDR1 DFQATT and CDR2 SNEGSKA (reference sequence). V was clipped by 4 bases and J by 0 bases; unmatched bases: 10. CDR3 amino acids: CSATRIPSGTSYEQYF. As DNA, the CDR3 is TGCAGTGCTACGAGAATCCCTAGCGGGACCTCCTACGAGCAGTACTTC.

At least ten counts were recorded for this clonotype. This CDR3 reads CASSRGPIETQYF. CDR3 bases: TGTGCCAGCAGCAGGGGACCGATAGAGACCCAGTACTTC. This chain joins TRBV5-5 and TRBJ2-5; D may be TRBD1 or TRBD2 (5 bases each). This CDR3 has 13 amino acids. Trimming left V 4 bases short and J 4 bases short, with 11 bases between. Germline loops: CDR1 SGHKS, CDR2 YYEKEE (reference sequence).

This clonotype came up once. V usage is TRBV7-9 and J usage is TRBJ1-1, with TRBD1 as a possible D gene (5 bases). The germline V gene has CDR1 SEHNR and CDR2 FQNEAQ (reference sequence). CDR3 length: 14 residues. V shed 6 bases and J shed 4 bases, with 15 bases lying between them. The CDR3 region is CASSTETGVTEAFF. The CDR3 DNA follows: TGTGCCAGCAGTACGGAGACGGGGGTCACTGAAGCTTTCTTT.

The gene calls are TRBV5-8 and TRBJ2-5; maybe TRBD2 (5 bases). The CDR3 has 12 residues. The V gene's germline CDR1 is SGHTS and CDR2 YDEGEE. Trimming removed 3 bases from V and 6 bases from J, with 9 bases in between. The CDR3 spells CASSSLAKTQYF. As DNA, the CDR3 is TGTGCCAGCAGCTCATTAGCGAAGACCCAGTACTTC.

This clonotype showed up many times. This chain joins TRBV7-2 and TRBJ2-7; D unclear. CDR3 size: 14 residues. The V gene's germline CDR1 is SGHTA and CDR2 FQGNSA. The V and J ends lost 5 bases and 9 bases respectively, with 20 bases between them. The CDR3 reads CASSGHSLDVWQYF. The CDR3 nucleotides are TGTGCCAGCAGCGGCCATTCCCTGGACGTTTGGCAGTACTTC.

In this sample, this clonotype turned up many times. The J gene is TRBJ2-1, the V gene TRBV30; D not certain. Germline V gene data show CDR1 as GTSNPN and CDR2 as SVGIG (reference sequence). The V end was cut by 4 bases, the J end by 1 base, with 8 bases between. The CDR3 contains 13 residues. This CDR3 is CAWMSGSYNEQFF. The CDR3, as DNA: TGTGCCTGGATGTCAGGATCCTACAATGAGCAGTTCTTC.

The chain is built from TRBV4-3 and TRBJ2-7; TRBD1 agrees at 7 bases. J lost 4 bases, V lost 0 bases, and 15 bases had no gene match. Germline V gene sequence: CDR1 LGHNA, CDR2 YSLEER. The CDR3 contains 18 residues. In DNA, the CDR3 is TGCGCCAGCAGCCAAGATCTTGGGGGTGCGGACAGGACTTACGAGCAGTACTTC. Protein product: CASSQDLGGADRTYEQYF.

On this clonotype: A clone one base away is much larger, so this may be a read error. This chain connects TRBV5-1 to TRBJ2-3; 7 bases are shared with TRBD1. Germline CDR1 and CDR2: SGHRS and YFSETQ. The CDR3 sequence is 14 residues long. The CDR3 DNA reads as TGCGCCAGCAGCTTGGCCTCAGGGGGAGATACGCAGTGTTTT. Protein product: CASSLASGGDTQCF.

In this sample, this clonotype turned up many times. The rearrangement joins TRBV27 to TRBJ1-2, with D possibly being TRBD1 (6 bases). This CDR3 is built from 14 residues. Trimming cost V 0 bases and J 7 bases, with 12 bases left between them. Germline CDR1 is MNHEY and CDR2 is SMNVEV (reference sequence). The CDR3 nucleotides are TGTGCCAGCAGTTTATCGGGAGGGGGAGGTGGCTACACCTTC. It is translated as CASSLSGGGGGYTF.

The chain is built from TRBV28 and TRBJ2-2; 7 bases match TRBD2. This CDR3 comprises 16 residues. Per the germline V gene, CDR1 is MDHEN and CDR2 is SYDVKM. V trimming: 3 bases; J trimming: 1 base; junction bases outside the gene matches: 5. The chain's CDR3 is CASSFGGRGNTGELFF. CDR3 coding DNA: TGTGCCAGCAGTTTCGGAGGGAGGGGGAACACCGGGGAGCTGTTTTTT.

The rearrangement links TRBV10-3 to TRBJ2-1; 7 bases are a match to TRBD2. V shed 0 bases, J shed 5 bases, and the junction held 7 bases outside the gene matches. The CDR3 loop spans 16 amino acids. Germline V gene lookup returns CDR1 ENHRY and CDR2 SYGVKD. In DNA, the CDR3 is TGTGCCATCAGTGAGTCGCTGGCGGGAGAAAACAATGAGCAGTTCTTC. Its translation: CAISESLAGENNEQFF.

The V call is TRBV28, the J call TRBJ1-5; 7 bases fit TRBD1. The CDR3 spans 15 residues. The germline CDR1 and CDR2 sequences are MDHEN and SYDVKM. The V and J ends lost 6 bases and 3 bases, in that order; junction bases with no gene match: 8. The CDR3 DNA reads as TGTGCCAGCAGGGACAGGAATTTTAACAATCAGCCCCAGCATTTT. It translates to CASRDRNFNNQPQHF.

This clonotype has ten or more counts. V is TRBV10-3 and J is TRBJ1-1; TRBD1 aligns across 7 bases. Per germline, CDR1 ENHRY and CDR2 SYGVKD. The V and J ends lost 6 bases and 1 base, in that order; junction bases with no gene match: 8. CDR3 size: 15 residues. The CDR3 spells CAIRRRQGGNTEAFF. Here the CDR3 DNA reads TGTGCCATCAGGAGGCGACAGGGCGGGAACACTGAAGCTTTCTTT.

There are many counts of this clonotype. V gene TRBV3-1 combines with J gene TRBJ2-5; 7 positions agree with TRBD2. Losses at the gene ends were 3 bases for V and 3 bases for J; bases not matched to a gene: 4. The CDR3 covers 14 residues. Per the germline V gene, CDR1 is LGHDT and CDR2 is YNNKEL (reference sequence). CDR3 DNA sequence: TGTGCCAGCAGCCAGCATGGGGGGGAAGAGACCCAGTACTTC. Its translation: CASSQHGGEETQYF.

This clonotype showed up many times. The J gene is TRBJ1-2, the V gene TRBV28, with D possibly matching TRBD1 (6 bases). The V gene's germline CDR1 is MDHEN and CDR2 SYDVKM. The CDR3 spans 14 residues. V gave up 5 bases and J gave up 2 bases, with 12 bases separating them. This chain's CDR3 is CASSTGQPNYGYTF. CDR3 in DNA: TGTGCCAGCAGTACCGGACAGCCCAACTATGGCTACACCTTC.